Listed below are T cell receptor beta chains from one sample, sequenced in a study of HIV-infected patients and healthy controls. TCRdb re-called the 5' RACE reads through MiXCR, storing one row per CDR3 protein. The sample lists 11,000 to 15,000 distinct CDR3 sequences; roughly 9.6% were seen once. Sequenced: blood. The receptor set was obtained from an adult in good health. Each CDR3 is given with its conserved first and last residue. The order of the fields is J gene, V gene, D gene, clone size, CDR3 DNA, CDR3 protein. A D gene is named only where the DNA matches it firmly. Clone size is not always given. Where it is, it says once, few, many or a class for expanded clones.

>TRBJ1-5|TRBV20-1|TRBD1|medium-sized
TGCAGTGCTCTGACAGGGTCCAATCAGCCCCAGCATTTT
CSALTGSNQPQHF
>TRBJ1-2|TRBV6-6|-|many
TGTGCCAGTAAGGACAGCGCTAACTATGGCTACACCTTC
CASKDSANYGYTF
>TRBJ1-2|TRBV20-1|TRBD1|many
TGCAGTGCTAGCCCTTACGGACAGGGTATCCGTGGCTACACCTTC
CSASPYGQGIRGYTF
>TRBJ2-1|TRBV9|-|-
TGTGCCAGCAGCGGGGGAGAGGGTTCCTACAATGAGCAGTTCTTC
CASSGGEGSYNEQFF
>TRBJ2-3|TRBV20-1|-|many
TGCAGTGCTACCCTCGGGGGCCCCTATAGCACAGATACGCAGTATTTT
CSATLGGPYSTDTQYF
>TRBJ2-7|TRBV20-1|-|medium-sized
TGCAGTGCTAGAGAAGGGAGGACGCAGTACTTC
CSAREGRTQYF
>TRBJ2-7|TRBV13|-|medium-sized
TGTGCCAGCAGCTCCCGACAGAAAGATGCTAACTACGAGCAGTACTTC
CASSSRQKDANYEQYF
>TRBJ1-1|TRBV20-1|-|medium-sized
TGCAGTGCTAGAGATTTCCGACACCGGAACACTGAAGCTTTCTTT
CSARDFRHRNTEAFF
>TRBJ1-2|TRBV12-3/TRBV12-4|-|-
TGTGCCAGCAGCTCCCTGGGTGGGAAAGGCTACACCTTC
CASSSLGGKGYTF
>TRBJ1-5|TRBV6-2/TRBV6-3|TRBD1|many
TGTGCCAGCAGTACCCAGGGGGCGGATCAGCCCCAGCATTTT
CASSTQGADQPQHF
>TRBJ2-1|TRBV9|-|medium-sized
TGTGCCAGCAGCCAGTGGGGTAGCTCCTACAATGAGCAGTTCTTC
CASSQWGSSYNEQFF
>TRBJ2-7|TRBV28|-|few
TGTGCCAGCAGTTTGACGGGGAGCTCCTACGAGCAGTACTTC
CASSLTGSSYEQYF
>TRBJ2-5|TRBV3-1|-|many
TGTGCCAGCAGCCAACGCGGGACAGAGCAAGAGACCCAGTACTTC
CASSQRGTEQETQYF
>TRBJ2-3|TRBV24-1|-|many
TGTGCCACCAGTGCAGCAGATACGCAGTATTTT
CATSAADTQYF
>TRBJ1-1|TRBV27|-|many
TGTGCCAGCAGTTTGGGGAGGGGGGGATCGGAAGCTTTCTTT
CASSLGRGGSEAFF
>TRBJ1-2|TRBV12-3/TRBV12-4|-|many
TGTGCCAGCAGTCCCCCGACAGCTAACTATGGCTACACCTTC
CASSPPTANYGYTF
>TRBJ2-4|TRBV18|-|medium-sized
TGTGCCAGCTCACCAGATGGAAACCTTGGGAGCATTCAGTACTTC
CASSPDGNLGSIQYF
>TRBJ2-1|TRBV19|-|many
TGTGCCAGCATCCGACGAGCCGGGGAGAATGAGCAGTTCTTC
CASIRRAGENEQFF
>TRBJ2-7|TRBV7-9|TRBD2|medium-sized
TGTGCCAGCAGGGGGACTAGCGGTTCCTACGAGCAGTACTTC
CASRGTSGSYEQYF
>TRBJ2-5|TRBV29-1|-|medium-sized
TGCAGCGTTTCGGTGGGAGAGACCCAGTACTTC
CSVSVGETQYF
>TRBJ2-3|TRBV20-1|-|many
TGCAGTGCTGAACTACCCACAGATACGCAGTATTTT
CSAELPTDTQYF
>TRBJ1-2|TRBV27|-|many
TGTGCCAGCGGGAGCCCCCGATGGGGCGGCTACACCTTC
CASGSPRWGGYTF
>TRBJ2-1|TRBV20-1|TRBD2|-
TGCAGTGCTAGAGTTGATGGACTAGCGGGGGGAAATACCTACAATGAGCAGTTCTTC
CSARVDGLAGGNTYNEQFF
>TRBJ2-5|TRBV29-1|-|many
TGCAGCGTTGGGTTCGGGGTCGGGGAGACCCAGTACTTC
CSVGFGVGETQYF
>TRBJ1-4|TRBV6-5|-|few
TGTGCCAGCAGTCAACAAAGCACCAAAGAAAAACTGTTTTTT
CASSQQSTKEKLFF
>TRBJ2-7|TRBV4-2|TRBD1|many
TGTGCCAGCAGCCCTTACCCCCAGGGGGATGAATACGAGCAGTACTTC
CASSPYPQGDEYEQYF